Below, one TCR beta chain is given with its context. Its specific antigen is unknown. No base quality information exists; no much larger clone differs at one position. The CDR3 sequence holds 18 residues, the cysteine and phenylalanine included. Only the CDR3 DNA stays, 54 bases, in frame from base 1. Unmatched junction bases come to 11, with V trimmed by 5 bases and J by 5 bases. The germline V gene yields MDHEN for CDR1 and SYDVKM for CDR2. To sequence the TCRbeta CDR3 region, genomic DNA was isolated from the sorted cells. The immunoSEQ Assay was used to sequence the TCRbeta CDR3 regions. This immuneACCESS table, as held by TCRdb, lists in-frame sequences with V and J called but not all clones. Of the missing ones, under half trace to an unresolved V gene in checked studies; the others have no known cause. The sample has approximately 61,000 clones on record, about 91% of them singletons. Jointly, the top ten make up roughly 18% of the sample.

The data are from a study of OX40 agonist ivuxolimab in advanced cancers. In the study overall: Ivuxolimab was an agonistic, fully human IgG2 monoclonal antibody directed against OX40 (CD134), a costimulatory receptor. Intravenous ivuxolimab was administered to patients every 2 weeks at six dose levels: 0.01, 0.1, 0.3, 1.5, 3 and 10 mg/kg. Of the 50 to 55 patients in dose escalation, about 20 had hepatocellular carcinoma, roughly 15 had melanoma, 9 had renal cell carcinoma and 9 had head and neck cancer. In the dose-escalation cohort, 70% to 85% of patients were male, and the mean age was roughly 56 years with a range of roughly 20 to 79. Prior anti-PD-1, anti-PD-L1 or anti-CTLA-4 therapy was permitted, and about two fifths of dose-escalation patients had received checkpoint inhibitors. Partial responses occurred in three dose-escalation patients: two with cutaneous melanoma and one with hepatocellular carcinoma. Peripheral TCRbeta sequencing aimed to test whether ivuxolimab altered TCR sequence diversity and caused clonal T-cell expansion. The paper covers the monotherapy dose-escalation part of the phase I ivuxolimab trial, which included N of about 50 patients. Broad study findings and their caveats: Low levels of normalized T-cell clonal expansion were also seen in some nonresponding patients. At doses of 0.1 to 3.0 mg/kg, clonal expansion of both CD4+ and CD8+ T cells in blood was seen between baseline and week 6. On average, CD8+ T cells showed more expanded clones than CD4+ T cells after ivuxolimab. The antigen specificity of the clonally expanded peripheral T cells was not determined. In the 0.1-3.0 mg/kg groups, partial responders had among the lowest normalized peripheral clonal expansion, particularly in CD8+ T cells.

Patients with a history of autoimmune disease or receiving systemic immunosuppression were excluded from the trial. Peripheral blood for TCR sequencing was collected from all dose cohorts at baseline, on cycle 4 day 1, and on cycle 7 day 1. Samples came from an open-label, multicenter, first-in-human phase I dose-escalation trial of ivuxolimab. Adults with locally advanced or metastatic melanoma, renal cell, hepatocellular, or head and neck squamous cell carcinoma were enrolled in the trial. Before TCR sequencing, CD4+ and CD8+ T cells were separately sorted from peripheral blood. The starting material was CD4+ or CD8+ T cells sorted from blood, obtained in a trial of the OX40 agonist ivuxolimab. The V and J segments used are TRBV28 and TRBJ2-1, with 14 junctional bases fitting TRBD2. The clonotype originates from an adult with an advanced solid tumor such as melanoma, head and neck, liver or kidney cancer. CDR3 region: CASSPLSGLAGGNNEQFF. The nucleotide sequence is TGTGCCAGCAGTCCACTATCCGGACTAGCGGGAGGTAACAATGAGCAGTTCTTC.